This T cell receptor beta chain is drawn from a study of blood T cells in healthy people across ages. Points from the study as a whole: Compared with aged donors, long-lived donors showed fewer expanded clones, suggesting selection.

The donors, aged about 6 to 90, were healthy Caucasians from Russia. Isolation of PBMCs gave at least 6 million cells per sample. A second roughly 6 to 11 cycle PCR used barcoded and J-beta primers. TCRdb re-analysed the 5' RACE reads in MiXCR, keeping a single row per CDR3 protein. The data show some 1.8 million distinct CDR3 sequences, 39% seen once. Germline values: CDR1 MNHEY, CDR2 SVGAGI. This CDR3 has 11 residues. The V end lost 6 bases, the J end lost 11 bases, and 13 bases lay between the germline ends. This clonotype was detected a few times. Its target is unknown. The V call is TRBV6-5, the J call TRBJ1-1; TRBD1 might be the D (5 bases). The clonotype comes from a human donor in good health. Sample: blood. This CDR3 reads CASSTPGHAFF. Here the CDR3 DNA reads TGTGCCAGCAGCACACCGGGGCATGCTTTCTTT.